A selection of T cell receptor beta chains follows, all from one sample in a study of T cell changes during pregnancy in multiple sclerosis. Here immunoSEQ multiplex PCR was the method, and the copy in TCRdb shows in-frame clones only, minus some. The data contain 12,000 or so clones, 86% of them singletons. Here the sequenced sample was CD8+ T cells from peripheral blood mononuclear cells, taken in the second trimester of pregnancy. The receptors here all came from a female donor in good health, enrolled as a control in a pregnancy study. Each CDR3 is given with its conserved first and last residue. A D gene is named only where the DNA matches it firmly. Clone size, where shown, is once, few, many, or a class for clones that have expanded.

d_call,clone_size,j_call,v_call,cdr3_aa,cdr3_nt
TRBD1,.,TRBJ2-7,TRBV11-1,CASSTIDRAYEQYF,TGTGCCAGCAGCACCATTGACAGGGCCTACGAGCAGTACTTC
.,.,TRBJ1-4,TRBV27,CASSLYPGTEELFF,TGTGCCAGCAGTTTGTATCCAGGGACTGAAGAACTGTTTTTT
TRBD2,.,TRBJ2-3,TRBV27,CASRQRASGREADTQYF,TGTGCCAGCAGGCAGAGGGCTAGCGGGAGGGAGGCAGATACGCAGTATTTT
.,.,TRBJ1-3,TRBV27,CASSTTLKGGRNTIYF,TGTGCCAGCAGTACAACCCTGAAGGGAGGGAGAAACACCATATATTTT
TRBD1,.,TRBJ1-2,TRBV6-5,CASSQGVRYGYTF,TGTGCCAGCAGTCAGGGGGTACGCTATGGCTACACCTTC
.,.,TRBJ1-1,TRBV23-1,CASSQSRNREITEAFF,TGCGCCAGCAGTCAATCGAGGAATCGGGAGATAACTGAAGCTTTCTTT
TRBD2,.,TRBJ2-3,TRBV11-2,CASSFVVAGDTQYF,TGTGCCAGCAGCTTCGTGGTAGCGGGAGATACGCAGTATTTT
TRBD1,.,TRBJ1-6,TRBV6-4,CASSYGTGDDSPLHF,TGTGCCAGCAGTTACGGGACAGGAGATGATTCACCCCTCCACTTT
.,.,TRBJ2-7,TRBV9,CASSPRGDSYEQYF,TGTGCCAGCAGCCCCAGGGGGGATTCCTACGAGCAGTACTTC
.,.,TRBJ2-2,TRBV7-2,CASSLGAGGRELFF,TGTGCCAGCTCCCTGGGAGCCGGTGGACGGGAGCTGTTTTTT
TRBD2,.,TRBJ2-1,TRBV6-1,CAAGYNEQFF,TGTGCAGCGGGGTACAATGAGCAGTTCTTC
TRBD1,.,TRBJ1-2,TRBV29-1,CSVGRDSDVDGYTF,TGCAGCGTTGGGAGGGACAGCGACGTAGATGGCTACACCTTC
TRBD1,.,TRBJ1-4,TRBV19,CASRTGRTNEKLFF,TGTGCCAGCAGGACAGGTCGAACTAATGAAAAACTGTTTTTT
.,.,TRBJ1-1,TRBV18,CASSRLRDIYRLEAFF,TGTGCCAGCTCCCGCCTTCGGGACATATATCGTCTGGAAGCTTTCTTT
TRBD1,once,TRBJ2-7,TRBV15,CATSTDRGYEQYF,TGTGCCACCAGCACCGACAGGGGCTACGAGCAGTACTTC
TRBD1,.,TRBJ1-4,TRBV9,CASSVGTGGMRELFF,TGTGCCAGCAGCGTAGGGACAGGGGGTATGAGGGAACTGTTTTTT
.,.,TRBJ2-2,TRBV6-6,CASSNPGQNTGELFF,TGTGCCAGCAGTAACCCGGGACAGAACACCGGGGAGCTGTTTTTT
.,.,TRBJ1-1,TRBV25-1,CASTQGGGRRDTEAFF,TGTGCCAGCACCCAAGGGGGGGGCAGAAGGGACACTGAAGCTTTCTTT
TRBD2,.,TRBJ2-7,TRBV4-2,CASSQVGTSVIRLEQYF,TGTGCCAGCAGCCAAGTCGGGACTAGCGTGATTCGACTCGAGCAGTACTTC
.,.,TRBJ1-3,TRBV19,CASSTLDFGSGNTIYF,TGTGCCAGTAGTACCCTCGACTTTGGCTCTGGAAACACCATATATTTT
.,.,TRBJ1-5,TRBV7-9,CASSTRDQPQHF,TGTGCCAGCAGCACCAGGGATCAGCCCCAGCATTTT
TRBD1,.,TRBJ2-5,TRBV11-3,CASCKRGREETQYF,TGTGCCAGCTGTAAAAGGGGGCGAGAGGAGACCCAGTACTTC
.,medium-sized,TRBJ1-6,TRBV6-1,CASHRDENSPLHF,TGTGCCAGTCACCGGGATGAAAATTCACCCCTCCACTTT
.,.,TRBJ2-3,TRBV7-9,CASSAPTTPDLRDTQYF,TGTGCCAGCAGCGCCCCCACGACACCAGATCTTCGAGATACGCAGTATTTT
.,.,TRBJ2-5,TRBV2,CATTGLQETQYF,TGTGCCACCACAGGGCTCCAAGAGACCCAGTACTTC
TRBD2,.,TRBJ2-3,TRBV2,CASRAGGASTDTQYF,TGTGCCAGCAGAGCGGGAGGGGCTAGCACAGATACGCAGTATTTT
.,once,TRBJ1-5,TRBV14,CARRTVFGCQPQHF,TGTGCCAGGCGGACAGTTTTCGGCTGTCAGCCCCAGCATTTT
.,.,TRBJ2-3,TRBV4-1,CASSQAGVTDTQYF,TGCGCCAGCAGCCAAGCGGGAGTTACAGATACGCAGTATTTT
.,.,TRBJ2-7,TRBV9,CASSGGGSEEQYF,TGTGCCAGCAGCGGGGGGGGCTCCGAGGAGCAGTACTTC
.,once,TRBJ1-1,TRBV30,CAWSPVNTEAFF,TGTGCCTGGAGCCCCGTGAACACTGAAGCTTTCTTT
TRBD1,.,TRBJ2-5,TRBV7-2,CASRSPGDRRYQETQYF,TGTGCCAGCAGGTCTCCCGGGGACAGAAGGTACCAAGAGACCCAGTACTTC
.,few,TRBJ2-2,TRBV13,CASSSRVGGYTGELFF,TGTGCCAGCAGCTCTCGGGTGGGGGGTTACACCGGGGAGCTGTTTTTT
TRBD2,.,TRBJ2-7,TRBV6-5,CASSPSTSGSIEQYF,TGTGCCAGCAGCCCTTCGACTAGCGGGAGCATCGAGCAGTACTTC
.,.,TRBJ1-2,TRBV6-5,CASSPGIVYGYTF,TGTGCCAGCAGTCCCGGGATTGTCTATGGCTACACCTTC
TRBD2,.,TRBJ2-5,TRBV15,CATSREASGSRETQYF,TGTGCCACCAGCAGAGAGGCAAGCGGGAGTCGAGAGACCCAGTACTTC
.,.,TRBJ2-1,TRBV19,CASRSGFEQFF,TGTGCCAGTAGGTCGGGGTTTGAGCAGTTCTTC
TRBD1,few,TRBJ2-7,TRBV7-2,CASSLQGGSYEQYF,TGTGCCAGCAGCCTACAGGGGGGTTCCTACGAGCAGTACTTC
TRBD2,.,TRBJ2-1,TRBV2,CASSEGVAGGNEQFF,TGTGCCAGCAGTGAAGGGGTAGCGGGTGGGAATGAGCAGTTCTTC
.,.,TRBJ2-7,TRBV19,CASSIAGEGYEQYF,TGTGCCAGTAGTATAGCGGGAGAAGGCTACGAGCAGTACTTC
.,.,TRBJ2-2,TRBV6-4,CASSPGNTGELFF,TGTGCCAGCAGTCCAGGGAACACCGGGGAGCTGTTTTTT
.,.,TRBJ1-5,TRBV5-5,CASSLGQHNNQPQHF,TGTGCCAGCAGCTTGGGACAGCACAACAATCAGCCCCAGCATTTT
TRBD2,.,TRBJ2-1,TRBV18,CASSGGATYNEQFF,TGTGCCAGCTCCGGGGGGGCGACCTACAATGAGCAGTTCTTC
.,once,TRBJ1-4,TRBV19,CASSIAPGARIEKLFF,TGTGCCAGTAGTATAGCCCCAGGGGCGCGCATTGAAAAACTGTTTTTT
.,.,TRBJ1-2,TRBV5-6,CASSSDDRLYGYTF,TGTGCCAGCAGCTCCGACGACAGGCTCTATGGCTACACCTTC
.,few,TRBJ1-5,TRBV19,CASNWGASNQPQHF,TGTGCCAGTAATTGGGGAGCTAGCAATCAGCCCCAGCATTTT
.,.,TRBJ1-2,TRBV2,CASSTDAYTF,TGTGCCAGCAGCACAGATGCCTACACCTTC